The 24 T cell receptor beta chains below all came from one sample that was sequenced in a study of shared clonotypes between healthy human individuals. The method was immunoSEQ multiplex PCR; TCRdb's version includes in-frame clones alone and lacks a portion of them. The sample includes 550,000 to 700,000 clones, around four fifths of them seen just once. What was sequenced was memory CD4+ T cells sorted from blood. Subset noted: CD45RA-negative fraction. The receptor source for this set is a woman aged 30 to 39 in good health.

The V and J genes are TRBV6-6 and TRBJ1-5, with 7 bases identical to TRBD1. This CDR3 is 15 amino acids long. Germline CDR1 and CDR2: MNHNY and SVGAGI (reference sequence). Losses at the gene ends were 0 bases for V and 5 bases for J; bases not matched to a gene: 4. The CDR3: CASSYSRQGDQPQHF. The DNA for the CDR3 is TGTGCCAGCAGTTACTCGAGGCAGGGGGATCAGCCCCAGCATTTT.

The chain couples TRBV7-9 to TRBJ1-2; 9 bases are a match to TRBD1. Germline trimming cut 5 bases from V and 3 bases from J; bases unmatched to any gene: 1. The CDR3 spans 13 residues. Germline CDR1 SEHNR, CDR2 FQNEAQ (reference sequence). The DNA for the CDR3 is TGTGCCAGCAGCACAGGGGGCTACTATGGCTACACCTTC. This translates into CASSTGGYYGYTF.

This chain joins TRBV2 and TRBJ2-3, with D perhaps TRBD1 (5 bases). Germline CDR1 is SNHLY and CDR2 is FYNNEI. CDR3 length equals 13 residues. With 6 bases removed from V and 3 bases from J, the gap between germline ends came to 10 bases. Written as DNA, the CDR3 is TGTGCCAGCAGAACCAGGGAAACAGATACGCAGTATTTT. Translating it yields CASRTRETDTQYF.

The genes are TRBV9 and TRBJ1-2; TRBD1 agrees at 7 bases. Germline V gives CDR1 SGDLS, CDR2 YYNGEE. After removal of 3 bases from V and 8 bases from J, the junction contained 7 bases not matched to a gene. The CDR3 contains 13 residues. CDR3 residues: CASSEQGPWGYTF. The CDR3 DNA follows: TGTGCCAGCAGCGAACAGGGGCCGTGGGGCTACACCTTC.

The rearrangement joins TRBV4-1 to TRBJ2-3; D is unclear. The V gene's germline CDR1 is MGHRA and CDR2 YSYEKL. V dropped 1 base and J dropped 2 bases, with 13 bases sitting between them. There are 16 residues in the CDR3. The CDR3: CASSQGPWGLTDTQYF. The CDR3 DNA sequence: TGCGCCAGCAGCCAAGGTCCGTGGGGTCTCACAGATACGCAGTATTTT.

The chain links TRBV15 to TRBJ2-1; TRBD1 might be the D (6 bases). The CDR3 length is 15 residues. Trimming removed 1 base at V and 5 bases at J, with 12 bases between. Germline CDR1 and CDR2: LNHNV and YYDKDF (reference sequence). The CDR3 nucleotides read TGTGCCACCAGCAGAGGGACAGAGCCCCACAATGAGCAGTTCTTC. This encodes CATSRGTEPHNEQFF. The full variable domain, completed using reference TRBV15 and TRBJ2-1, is DAMVIQNPRYQVTQFGKPVTLSCSQTLNHNVMYWYQQKSSQAPKLLFHYYDKDFNNEADTPDNFQSRRPNTSFCFLDIRSPGLGDTAMYLCATSRGTEPHNEQFFGPGTRLTVL.

DNA of the CDR3: TGTGCCAGCAGCCGACGGGGTAGCGGGAGGGTCTCCTACGAGCAGTACTTC. It yields the protein CASSRRGSGRVSYEQYF. The rearrangement uses TRBV5-4 and TRBJ2-7; 11 nucleotides align to TRBD2. The J segment lost 0 bases and the V segment lost 4 bases, leaving 9 bases of the junction unmatched. In germline, CDR1 is SGHNT, CDR2 YYREEE (reference sequence). This CDR3 is 17 amino acids long.

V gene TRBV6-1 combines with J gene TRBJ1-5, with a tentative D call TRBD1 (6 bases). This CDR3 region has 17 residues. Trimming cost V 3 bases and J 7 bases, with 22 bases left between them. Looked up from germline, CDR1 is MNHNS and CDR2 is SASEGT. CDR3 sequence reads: CASSDAGQQGSWQPQHF. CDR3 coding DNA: TGTGCCAGCAGTGATGCGGGTCAGCAGGGGTCATGGCAGCCCCAGCATTTT.

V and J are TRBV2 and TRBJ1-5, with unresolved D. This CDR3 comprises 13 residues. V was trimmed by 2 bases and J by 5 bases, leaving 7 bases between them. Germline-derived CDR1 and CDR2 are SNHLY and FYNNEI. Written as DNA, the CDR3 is TGTGCCAGCAGTGAACTGAAGGATCAGCCCCAGCATTTT. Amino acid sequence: CASSELKDQPQHF.

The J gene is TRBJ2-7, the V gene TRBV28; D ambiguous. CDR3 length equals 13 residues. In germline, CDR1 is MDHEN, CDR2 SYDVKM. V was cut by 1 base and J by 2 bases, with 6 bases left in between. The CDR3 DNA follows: TGTGCCAGCAGTTTATTCCGAACCTACGAGCAGTACTTC. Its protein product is CASSLFRTYEQYF.

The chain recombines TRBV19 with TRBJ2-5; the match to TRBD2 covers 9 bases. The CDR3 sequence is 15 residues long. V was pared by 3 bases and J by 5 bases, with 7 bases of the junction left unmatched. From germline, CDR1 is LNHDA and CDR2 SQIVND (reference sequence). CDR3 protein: CASSIYSGSRETQYF. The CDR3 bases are TGTGCCAGTAGTATCTATAGCGGGAGCAGGGAGACCCAGTACTTC.

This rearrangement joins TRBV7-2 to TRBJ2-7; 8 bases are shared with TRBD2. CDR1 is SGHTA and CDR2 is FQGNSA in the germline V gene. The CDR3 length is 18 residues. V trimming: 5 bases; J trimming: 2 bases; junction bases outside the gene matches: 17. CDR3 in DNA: TGTGCCAGCAGCCCCCGCGGGGGGTCCAGGGTCCTTGCCTACGAGCAGTACTTC. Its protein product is CASSPRGGSRVLAYEQYF.

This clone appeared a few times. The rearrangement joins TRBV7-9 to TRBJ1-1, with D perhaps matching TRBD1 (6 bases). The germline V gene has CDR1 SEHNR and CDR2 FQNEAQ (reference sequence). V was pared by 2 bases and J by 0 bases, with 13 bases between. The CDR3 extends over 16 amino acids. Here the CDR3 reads CASSLSRGPMNTEAFF. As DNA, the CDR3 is TGTGCCAGCAGCTTAAGCAGGGGCCCCATGAACACTGAAGCTTTCTTT.

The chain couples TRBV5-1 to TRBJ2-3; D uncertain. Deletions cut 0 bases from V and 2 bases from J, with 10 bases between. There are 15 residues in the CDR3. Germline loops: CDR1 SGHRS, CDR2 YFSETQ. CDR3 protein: CASSLGHFNTDTQYF. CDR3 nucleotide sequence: TGCGCCAGCAGCTTGGGACATTTTAACACAGATACGCAGTATTTT.

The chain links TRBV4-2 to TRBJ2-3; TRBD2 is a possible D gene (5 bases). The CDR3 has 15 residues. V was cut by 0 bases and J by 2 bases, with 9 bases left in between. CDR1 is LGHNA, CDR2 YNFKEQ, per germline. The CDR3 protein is CASSQDSGNTDTQYF. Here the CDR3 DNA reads TGTGCCAGCAGCCAAGATTCGGGGAACACAGATACGCAGTATTTT.

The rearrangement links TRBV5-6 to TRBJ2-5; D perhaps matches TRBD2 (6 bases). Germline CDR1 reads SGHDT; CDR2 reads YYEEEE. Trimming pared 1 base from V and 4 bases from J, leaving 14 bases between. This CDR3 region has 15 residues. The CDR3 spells CASSLMEGGGETQYF. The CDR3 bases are TGTGCCAGCAGCTTGATGGAGGGAGGCGGAGAGACCCAGTACTTC.

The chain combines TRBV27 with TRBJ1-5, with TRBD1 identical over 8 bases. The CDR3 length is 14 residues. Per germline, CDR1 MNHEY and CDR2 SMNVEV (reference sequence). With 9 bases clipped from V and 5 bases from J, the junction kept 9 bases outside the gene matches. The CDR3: CASRRTGSDQPQHF. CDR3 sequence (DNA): TGTGCCAGTCGAAGGACAGGGTCGGATCAGCCCCAGCATTTT.

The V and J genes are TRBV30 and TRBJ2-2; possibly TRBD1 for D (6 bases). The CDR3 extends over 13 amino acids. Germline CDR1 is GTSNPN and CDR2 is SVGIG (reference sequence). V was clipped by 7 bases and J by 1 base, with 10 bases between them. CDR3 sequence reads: CASSTGNTGELFF. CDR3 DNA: TGTGCCTCCTCGACAGGGAACACCGGGGAGCTGTTTTTT.

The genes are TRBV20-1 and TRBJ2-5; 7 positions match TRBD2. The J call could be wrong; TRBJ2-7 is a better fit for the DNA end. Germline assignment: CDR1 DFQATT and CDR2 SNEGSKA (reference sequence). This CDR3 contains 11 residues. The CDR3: CSGGSVNEQYF. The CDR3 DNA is TGCAGTGGCGGGAGTGTAAACGAGCAGTACTTC.

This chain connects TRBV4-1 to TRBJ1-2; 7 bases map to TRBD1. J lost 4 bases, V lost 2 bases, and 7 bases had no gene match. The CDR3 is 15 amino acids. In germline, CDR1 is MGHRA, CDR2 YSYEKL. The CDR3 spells CASSQSTGTSYGYTF. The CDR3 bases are TGCGCCAGCAGCCAATCGACAGGGACCAGCTATGGCTACACCTTC.

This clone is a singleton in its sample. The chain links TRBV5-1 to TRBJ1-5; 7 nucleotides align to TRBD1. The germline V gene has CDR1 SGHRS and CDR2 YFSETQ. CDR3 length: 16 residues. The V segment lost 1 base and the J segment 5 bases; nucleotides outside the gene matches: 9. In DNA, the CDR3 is TGCGCCAGCAGCTTGTTTCCAGGGACAGAAGATCAGCCCCAGCATTTT. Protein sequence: CASSLFPGTEDQPQHF.

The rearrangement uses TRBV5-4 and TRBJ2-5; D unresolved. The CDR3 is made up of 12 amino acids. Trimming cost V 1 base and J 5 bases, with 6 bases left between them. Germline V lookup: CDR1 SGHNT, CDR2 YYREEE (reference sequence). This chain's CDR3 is CASSLSAETQYF. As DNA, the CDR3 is TGTGCCAGCAGCTTGTCAGCGGAGACCCAGTACTTC.

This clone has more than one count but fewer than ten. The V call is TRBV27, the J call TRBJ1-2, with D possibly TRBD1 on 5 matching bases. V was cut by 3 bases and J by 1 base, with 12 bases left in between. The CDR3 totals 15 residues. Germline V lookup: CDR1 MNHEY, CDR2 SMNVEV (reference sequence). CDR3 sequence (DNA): TGTGCCAGCAGTTTGCAGGGTAGAGGTAACTATGGCTACACCTTC. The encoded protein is CASSLQGRGNYGYTF.

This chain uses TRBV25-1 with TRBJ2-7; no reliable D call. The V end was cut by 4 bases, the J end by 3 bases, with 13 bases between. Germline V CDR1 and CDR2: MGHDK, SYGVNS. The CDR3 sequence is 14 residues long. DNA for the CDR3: TGTGCCAGCAGTGCGATTGGCAGAAACTACGAGCAGTACTTC. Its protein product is CASSAIGRNYEQYF.